These 29 T cell receptor beta chains originate from one sample sequenced in a study of blood T cell repertoires in COVID-19. Sequencing was performed with immunoSEQ multiplex PCR; in TCRdb, only in-frame clones are kept and a portion is missing. The repertoire has about 110,000 clones, about 78% of them found once; the top ten carry 3.5% to 5%. The sample consisted of peripheral blood. The source of these receptors is a human donor in a cohort sampled during active or convalescent COVID-19.

V is TRBV10-2 and J is TRBJ2-6, with D tentatively TRBD2 (5 bases). The V end lost 2 bases, the J end lost 4 bases, and 12 bases lay between the germline ends. Per germline, CDR1 WSHSY and CDR2 SAAADI. This CDR3 is built from 16 residues. The CDR3 coding sequence is TGCGCCAGCAGTGAGATTGCGGGCCGGGGGGCCAACGTCCTGACTTTC. Translated: CASSEIAGRGANVLTF.

The chain employs TRBV7-8 and TRBJ1-3; a weak D match, TRBD1 (5 bases). Germline CDR1 SGHVS, CDR2 FQNEAQ. V lost 0 bases and J 0 bases, leaving 12 bases between the germline ends. CDR3 length: 17 amino acids. The CDR3 reads CASSLALAGTSGNTIYF. Written as DNA, the CDR3 is TGTGCCAGCAGCTTAGCGCTGGCGGGGACCTCTGGAAACACCATATATTTT.

The chain combines TRBV30 with TRBJ1-5; 7 bases line up with TRBD1. The trim removed 2 bases at V and 5 bases at J, leaving 6 bases unmatched. The CDR3 length is 14 residues. Germline V gene lookup returns CDR1 GTSNPN and CDR2 SVGIG (reference sequence). CDR3 region: CAWSSRDRDQPQHF. The CDR3 DNA reads TGTGCCTGGAGTTCTCGAGACAGGGATCAGCCCCAGCATTTT. Using reference TRBV30 and TRBJ1-5 for the parts outside the CDR3, the full variable domain is SQTIHQWPATLVQPVGSPLSLECTVEGTSNPNLYWYRQAAGRGLQLLFYSVGIGQISSEVPQNLSASRPQDRQFILSSKKLLLSDSGFYLCAWSSRDRDQPQHFGDGTRLSIL.

The genes are TRBV4-3 and TRBJ2-3; 11 positions agree with TRBD1. Germline values: CDR1 LGHNA, CDR2 YSLEER. J gave up 2 bases and V 0 bases, and 4 bases lay outside the gene matches. This CDR3 is 17 amino acids long. The CDR3: CASSQDWDRGYTDTQYF. The CDR3 region has the DNA TGCGCCAGCAGCCAAGATTGGGACAGGGGGTACACAGATACGCAGTATTTT.

The chain is built from TRBV10-1 and TRBJ1-4; perhaps TRBD1 as D (6 bases). Trimming took 6 bases from V and 7 from J, leaving 12 bases between them. The germline gives CDR1 WNHNN, CDR2 SYGVQD (reference sequence). This CDR3 has 13 residues. The CDR3 bases are TGCGCCAGCAGCCGTGGACAGTTTGAAAAACTGTTTTTT. This encodes CASSRGQFEKLFF.

This chain links TRBV5-5 with TRBJ2-6; weak D call: TRBD1 (5 bases). CDR1 is SGHKS and CDR2 is YYEKEE in the germline V gene (reference sequence). The CDR3 has 18 residues. V was trimmed by 6 bases and J by 0 bases, leaving 19 bases between them. The CDR3 region is CASTPHGHGSSGANVLTF. The CDR3 bases are TGTGCCAGCACCCCGCACGGACACGGATCCTCTGGGGCCAACGTCCTGACTTTC.

This clone was picked up one time. The chain has TRBV24-1 and TRBJ1-2, with TRBD1 identical over 9 bases. The CDR3 has 19 amino acids. The J segment lost 7 bases and the V segment lost 3 bases, leaving 20 bases of the junction unmatched. Per germline, CDR1 KGHDR and CDR2 SFDVKD. The CDR3 nucleotides are TGTGCCACCAGTGATCCTACTCCTGTCCCGGGACAGGGATGGATTGGCTACACCTTC. It yields the protein CATSDPTPVPGQGWIGYTF.

V and J are TRBV19 and TRBJ1-5; tentative D call: TRBD1 (5 bases). The germline V gene has CDR1 LNHDA and CDR2 SQIVND (reference sequence). This CDR3 contains 15 residues. V lost 6 bases to trimming and J lost 3 bases, with 15 bases between them. CDR3 nucleotides: TGTGCCAGTAGCTCTCATTTCGGACACAATCAGCCCCAGCATTTT. Amino acids: CASSSHFGHNQPQHF.

This chain joins TRBV28 and TRBJ1-5; D perhaps matches TRBD1 (6 bases). Per the germline V gene, CDR1 is MDHEN and CDR2 is SYDVKM. V shed 5 bases and J shed 3 bases, with 11 bases lying between them. The CDR3 has 14 residues. The CDR3 DNA follows: TGTGCCAGCAGTCCAGACAGGTACAATCAGCCCCAGCATTTT. Translating it yields CASSPDRYNQPQHF.

The rearrangement links TRBV10-1 to TRBJ1-1; D not resolved. V was cut by 0 bases and J by 12 bases, with 17 bases left in between. Germline V gene sequence: CDR1 WNHNN, CDR2 SYGVQD (reference sequence). The CDR3 loop spans 14 amino acids. The CDR3 DNA is TGCGCCAGCAGTGAGTCGGGGAGGGCTTTCGGATCTTTCTTT. Its protein product is CASSESGRAFGSFF.

This clone was counted once. This chain connects TRBV6-6 to TRBJ2-7; the match to TRBD1 covers 12 bases. Germline V CDR1 and CDR2: MNHNY, SVGAGI (reference sequence). The V and J ends lost 2 bases and 6 bases, in that order; junction bases with no gene match: 2. This CDR3 comprises 14 residues. This CDR3 is CASSYTGQGAEQYF. The CDR3 DNA follows: TGTGCCAGCAGTTACACGGGACAGGGGGCCGAGCAGTACTTC.

V gene TRBV28 combines with J gene TRBJ2-3; 8 nucleotides line up with TRBD1. Trimming cost V 2 bases and J 3 bases; bases outside gene matches: 4. CDR1 and CDR2 from the germline V gene are MDHEN and SYDVKM. This CDR3 has 15 residues. The CDR3 region has the DNA TGTGCCAGCAGTTTAAGGACAGGGCTTACAGATACGCAGTATTTT. Its translation is CASSLRTGLTDTQYF.

The chain employs TRBV28 and TRBJ1-1; 7 positions agree with TRBD1. CDR3 length: 14 amino acids. Germline assignment: CDR1 MDHEN and CDR2 SYDVKM. Trimming removed 4 bases from V and 4 bases from J; junction bases left unmatched: 6. CDR3 in amino acids: CASSSTQGRTEAFF. Here the CDR3 DNA reads TGTGCCAGCAGTTCCACACAGGGGCGCACTGAAGCTTTCTTT.

The rearrangement joins TRBV14 to TRBJ1-1; TRBD1 aligns across 8 bases. Trimming cost V 3 bases and J 8 bases; bases outside gene matches: 5. CDR3 length: 13 amino acids. CDR1 SGHDN and CDR2 FVKESK come from the germline V gene. The CDR3 DNA reads TGTGCCAGCAGCCACATCGGGACAGGAGAAGCTTTCTTT. Its translation: CASSHIGTGEAFF.

The chain recombines TRBV4-3 with TRBJ1-2, with D perhaps TRBD1 (5 bases). The CDR3 contains 15 residues. The germline gives CDR1 LGHNA, CDR2 YSLEER. V lost 2 bases, J lost 8 bases, and 18 bases lay in between. The CDR3 loop reads CASSQSDWGVSGYTF. Written as DNA, the CDR3 is TGCGCCAGCAGCCAATCAGATTGGGGGGTTTCAGGCTACACCTTC.

The chain joins TRBV7-9 to TRBJ2-3; TRBD2 aligns across 9 bases. Germline V gene lookup returns CDR1 SEHNR and CDR2 FQNEAQ (reference sequence). The length of the CDR3 is 15 residues. The ends lost 2 bases at V and 2 bases at J; junction bases unmatched: 2. CDR3 region: CASSLSGGNTDTQYF. CDR3 bases: TGTGCCAGCAGCTTAAGCGGGGGGAACACAGATACGCAGTATTTT.

The chain uses TRBV9 and TRBJ2-1; 7 bases match TRBD1. The CDR3 covers 15 residues. V shed 2 bases, J shed 6 bases, and the junction held 8 bases outside the gene matches. CDR1 is SGDLS and CDR2 is YYNGEE in the germline V gene. CDR3: CASSVRGGLGNEQFF. DNA of the CDR3: TGTGCCAGCAGCGTGAGAGGGGGCCTAGGCAATGAGCAGTTCTTC.

V and J are TRBV12-3 or TRBV12-4 and TRBJ2-5; D unresolved. Trimming pared 6 bases from V and 7 bases from J, leaving 9 bases between. This CDR3 spans 11 amino acids. The CDR3 protein is CASRASGTQYF. In nucleotides, the CDR3 is TGTGCCAGCAGGGCCTCGGGGACCCAGTACTTC.

This clone was seen a few times. V gene TRBV9 combines with J gene TRBJ1-2; D not resolved. This CDR3 comprises 14 residues. Germline assignment: CDR1 SGDLS and CDR2 YYNGEE. V lost 1 base and J 2 bases, leaving 9 bases between the germline ends. The CDR3 spells CASSVFAGNYGYTF. The CDR3 nucleotides read TGTGCCAGCAGCGTATTTGCGGGCAACTATGGCTACACCTTC.

The CDR3: CASSLRGSGYTF. CDR3 nucleotides: TGTGCCAGCAGCTTGAGGGGGTCGGGCTACACCTTC. This chain links TRBV5-4 with TRBJ1-2, with D perhaps matching TRBD1 (6 bases). Per germline, CDR1 SGHNT and CDR2 YYREEE (reference sequence). Trimming pared 1 base from V and 8 bases from J, leaving 9 bases between. The CDR3 extends over 12 amino acids.

The J gene is TRBJ2-3, the V gene TRBV5-4; the D is unclear. The CDR3 sequence is 13 residues long. Trimming took 4 bases from V and 2 from J, leaving 8 bases between them. CDR1 and CDR2 (germline): SGHNT, YYREEE (reference sequence). The CDR3 spells CASSRGLTDTQYF. CDR3 DNA sequence: TGTGCCAGCAGCCGCGGCCTCACAGATACGCAGTATTTT.

The chain's CDR3 is CASSTAGGNQPQHF. The CDR3 DNA follows: TGTGCCAGCAGTACTGCAGGGGGCAATCAGCCCCAGCATTTT. This chain uses TRBV6-2 or TRBV6-3 with TRBJ1-5; D is perhaps TRBD1 (6 bases). Germline V gives CDR1 MNHEY, CDR2 SVGEGT. Trimming stripped 5 bases from V and 2 bases from J, with 10 bases between. The length of the CDR3 is 14 residues.

The chain carries TRBV5-1 and TRBJ2-7; perhaps TRBD1 as D (5 bases). Trimming removed 1 base from V and 5 bases from J, with 10 bases in between. Germline V CDR1 and CDR2: SGHRS, YFSETQ. The CDR3 has 13 amino acids. CDR3 coding DNA: TGCGCCAGCAGCTTGAGGGGTTCCCACGAGCAGTACTTC. Protein sequence: CASSLRGSHEQYF.

The J gene is TRBJ2-1, the V gene TRBV25-1; 10 bases line up with TRBD1. Germline CDR1 reads MGHDK; CDR2 reads SYGVNS. With 5 bases clipped from V and 8 bases from J, the junction kept 12 bases outside the gene matches. The CDR3 runs 16 residues. The CDR3 sequence: CASSPTGTGVIYEQFF. The DNA of the CDR3 is TGTGCCAGCAGTCCTACCGGGACAGGGGTAATCTATGAGCAGTTCTTC.

The rearrangement uses TRBV3-1 (or the pseudogene TRBV3-2) and TRBJ2-5, with TRBD2 identical over 9 bases. The germline V gene has CDR1 LGHDT and CDR2 YNNKEL (reference sequence). The CDR3 runs 16 residues. With V trimmed by 1 base and J by 6 bases, 9 bases remained unmatched. The CDR3 DNA reads as TGTGCCAGCAGCCAAGCTCAGCTAGCGGGATCGCAGACCCAGTACTTC. This translates into CASSQAQLAGSQTQYF.

This clone was found once. The chain employs TRBV4-3 and TRBJ2-3, with 10 bases fitting TRBD1. The length of the CDR3 is 16 residues. V lost 4 bases, J lost 1 base, and 5 bases stayed unmatched. Germline CDR1 LGHNA, CDR2 YSLEER. Here the CDR3 DNA reads TGCGCCAGCAGCCGGGAGGGGACAGGGGGCACAGATACGCAGTATTTT. Protein sequence: CASSREGTGGTDTQYF.

The chain employs TRBV9 and TRBJ2-1; TRBD2 aligns across 8 bases. This CDR3 spans 18 amino acids. Per germline, CDR1 SGDLS and CDR2 YYNGEE. The V gene end was trimmed by 4 bases and the J gene end by 0 bases; junction bases not matched to a gene: 12. The CDR3 here is CASSPRAGALNSYNEQFF. DNA for the CDR3: TGTGCCAGCAGCCCCCGAGCGGGAGCCTTAAACTCCTACAATGAGCAGTTCTTC.

Remarks on this clone: The germline gene is not matched at one end of the junction; a read error may be the cause. The chain's CDR3 is CASRQAGQGKAFF. CDR3 DNA sequence: TGTGCCAGCAGGCAAGCGGGACAGGGTAAAGCTTTCTTT. This chain connects TRBV3-1 (or the pseudogene TRBV3-2) to TRBJ1-1; 9 bases line up with TRBD1. The CDR3 consists of 13 residues. Germline values: CDR1 LGHDT, CDR2 YNNKEL (reference sequence).

CDR3 coding DNA: TGTGCCAGCAGTCCTCGGACAGGGGGTTTCTCTGGAAACACCATATATTTT. Residues: CASSPRTGGFSGNTIYF. The chain employs TRBV6-6 and TRBJ1-3; 10 bases fit TRBD1. In germline, CDR1 is MNHNY, CDR2 SVGAGI (reference sequence). J gave up 0 bases and V 5 bases, and 7 bases lay outside the gene matches. This CDR3 comprises 17 residues.